Presented here are 13 T cell receptor beta chains from one specimen sequenced in a study of response to subunit inactivated influenza vaccine. TCRdb re-called the RT-PCR reads with MiXCR, one entry per CDR3 protein. The sample holds a few hundred thousand distinct CDR3 sequences, approximately 14% seen once. The starting material was PBMCs from blood, obtained 12 days after vaccination. The receptors were gathered from a man aged 50-60 years who received an inactivated influenza vaccine.

This clonotype occurred many times. The genes are TRBV15 and TRBJ2-1; tentatively, D is TRBD2 (6 bases). The CDR3 spans 14 residues. Germline assignment: CDR1 LNHNV and CDR2 YYDKDF (reference sequence). The ends were cut back, 6 bases at V and 4 bases at J, with 13 bases in the middle. The CDR3: CATSSAGRYNEQFF. As DNA, the CDR3 is TGTGCCACCAGTTCTGCAGGGAGGTACAATGAGCAGTTCTTC.

The chain uses TRBV7-8 and TRBJ2-4, with D possibly TRBD2 on 6 matching bases. The CDR3 is 18 residues long. Trimming took 3 bases from V and 1 from J, leaving 19 bases between them. From germline, CDR1 is SGHVS and CDR2 FQNEAQ. The CDR3 nucleotides read TGTGCCAGCAGCTTCGCGTATAGGGTGGGAGGCGCCAAAAACATTCAGTACTTC. Its protein product is CASSFAYRVGGAKNIQYF.

A few counts support this clonotype. V and J are TRBV5-1 and TRBJ2-7; D may be TRBD1 (6 bases). V dropped 4 bases and J dropped 0 bases, with 23 bases sitting between them. The CDR3 loop spans 18 amino acids. The germline gives CDR1 SGHRS, CDR2 YFSETQ. This CDR3 reads CASSKTGESTTTSYEQYF. The CDR3 nucleotides read TGCGCCAGCAGCAAGACAGGAGAATCGACAACTACCTCCTACGAGCAGTACTTC.

This clonotype was picked up many times. V is TRBV24-1 and J is TRBJ1-5; TRBD1 might be the D (6 bases). CDR1 and CDR2 from the germline V gene are KGHDR and SFDVKD. The length of the CDR3 is 17 residues. V was shortened by 2 bases and J by 5 bases, with 18 bases between the two germline ends. CDR3 sequence: CATSDSRTGTSYQPQHF. The CDR3 DNA reads as TGTGCCACCAGTGATTCCCGTACCGGGACAAGCTATCAGCCCCAGCATTTT.

This clonotype was counted only a few times. J is TRBJ2-7 and V is TRBV4-1; TRBD2 is a possible D gene (5 bases). CDR3 size: 14 residues. V lost 5 bases and J lost 2, with 13 bases in between. In germline, CDR1 is MGHRA, CDR2 YSYEKL. CDR3 nucleotides: TGCGCCAGCAGCACGGGGTTGGGGACCTACGAGCAGTACTTC. Protein sequence: CASSTGLGTYEQYF.

This clonotype was counted between two and nine times. The chain joins TRBV27 to TRBJ2-1; the match to TRBD2 covers 9 bases. This CDR3 is built from 17 residues. CDR1 and CDR2 (germline): MNHEY, SMNVEV (reference sequence). Losses at the gene ends were 2 bases for V and 7 bases for J; bases not matched to a gene: 12. This chain's CDR3 is CASSLPAPSGATNEQFF. DNA of the CDR3: TGTGCCAGCAGTTTACCTGCTCCTAGCGGGGCGACGAATGAGCAGTTCTTC.

There are a few counts of this clonotype. The chain recombines TRBV20-1 with TRBJ2-2; 9 bases fit TRBD2. This CDR3 has 17 amino acids. The germline V gene encodes CDR1 DFQATT and CDR2 SNEGSKA (reference sequence). V lost 5 bases and J lost 2; bases outside the gene matches: 12. CDR3 DNA: TGCAGTGCTGGTCGAGCGGGGGGACATACAAACACCGGGGAGCTGTTTTTT. It is translated as CSAGRAGGHTNTGELFF.

This clonotype showed up just a few times. The rearrangement joins TRBV15 to TRBJ1-2; 7 bases are shared with TRBD1. The V and J ends lost 3 bases and 4 bases, in that order; junction bases with no gene match: 14. The CDR3 totals 17 residues. CDR1 and CDR2 (germline): LNHNV, YYDKDF (reference sequence). This chain's CDR3 is CATSSLQGMTSGYGYTF. The CDR3 nucleotides read TGTGCCACCAGCAGCCTACAGGGGATGACTTCGGGCTATGGCTACACCTTC.

This clonotype was detected many times. The chain combines TRBV6-1 with TRBJ1-1, with D perhaps TRBD1 (5 bases). Trimming removed 3 bases from V and 1 base from J, with 6 bases in between. This CDR3 contains 13 residues. The germline V gene has CDR1 MNHNS and CDR2 SASEGT. Here the CDR3 reads CASSDTGNTEAFF. Here the CDR3 DNA reads TGTGCCAGCAGTGACACAGGGAACACTGAAGCTTTCTTT.

This clonotype was seen more than once but under ten times. The rearrangement links TRBV20-1 to TRBJ2-1, with 15 nucleotides matching TRBD2. Unmatched junction bases numbered 7, after V lost 5 bases and J lost 8 bases. This CDR3 spans 15 amino acids. Germline values: CDR1 DFQATT, CDR2 SNEGSKA (reference sequence). The CDR3 spells CSAGLAGGLSDEQFF. DNA for the CDR3: TGCAGTGCTGGACTAGCGGGGGGGCTATCGGATGAGCAGTTCTTC.

In this sample, this clonotype turned up a few times. V is TRBV7-2 and J is TRBJ1-3; D unclear. The CDR3 is 15 amino acids. Germline V gives CDR1 SGHTA, CDR2 FQGNSA. V lost 1 base, J lost 0 bases, and 7 bases lay in between. The CDR3 DNA reads as TGTGCCAGCAGCTTAGACAGCCGCTCTGGAAACACCATATATTTT. It translates to CASSLDSRSGNTIYF. Combining the CDR3 with reference TRBV7-2 and TRBJ1-3 gives the whole variable domain GAGVSQSPSNKVTEKGKDVELRCDPISGHTALYWYRQSLGQGLEFLIYFQGNSAPDKSGLPSDRFSAERTGGSVSTLTIQRTQQEDSAVYLCASSLDSRSGNTIYFGEGSWLTVV.

This clonotype was seen a handful of times. The chain employs TRBV5-6 and TRBJ2-2; D is unresolved. The V end was cut by 4 bases, the J end by 0 bases, with 13 bases between. Germline CDR1 and CDR2: SGHDT and YYEEEE. This CDR3 is 16 amino acids long. The CDR3 is CASSLQWQSNTGELFF. The DNA for the CDR3 is TGTGCCAGCAGCCTACAATGGCAGTCGAACACCGGGGAGCTGTTTTTT. The variable domain in full, completed from reference TRBV5-6 and TRBJ2-2, reads DAGVTQSPTHLIKTRGQQVTLRCSPKSGHDTVSWYQQALGQGPQFIFQYYEEEERQRGNFPDRFSGHQFPNYSSELNVNALLLGDSALYLCASSLQWQSNTGELFFGEGSRLTVL.

The chain uses TRBV20-1 and TRBJ2-2; possible D gene TRBD1, 5 bases. Trimming cost V 3 bases and J 2 bases, with 13 bases left between them. This CDR3 contains 15 residues. Germline CDR1 DFQATT, CDR2 SNEGSKA (reference sequence). This CDR3 reads CSASGANRNTGELFF. CDR3 nucleotides: TGCAGTGCTAGTGGGGCGAATCGAAACACCGGGGAGCTGTTTTTT.